This T cell receptor (beta chain) stems from a study of control samples from healthy donors and cancer patients. This clone was recorded a few times. The CDR3 totals 11 residues. Per germline, CDR1 SGHTA and CDR2 FQGNSA. The germline V and J ends were trimmed by 5 bases and 3 bases, with 5 bases remaining between them. The repertoire was sequenced with immunoSEQ multiplex PCR; TCRdb's copy has only in-frame clones and lacks some. The data contain tens of thousands of clones, roughly 82% of them singletons. The clonotype was recovered from a woman between 45 and 60 years old with lung cancer. The chain links TRBV7-2 to TRBJ2-7; D is ambiguous. The sample taken for sequencing was PBMCs. CDR3 sequence (DNA): TGTGCCAGCAGCCTTTTCTACGAGCAGTACTTC. This encodes CASSLFYEQYF.